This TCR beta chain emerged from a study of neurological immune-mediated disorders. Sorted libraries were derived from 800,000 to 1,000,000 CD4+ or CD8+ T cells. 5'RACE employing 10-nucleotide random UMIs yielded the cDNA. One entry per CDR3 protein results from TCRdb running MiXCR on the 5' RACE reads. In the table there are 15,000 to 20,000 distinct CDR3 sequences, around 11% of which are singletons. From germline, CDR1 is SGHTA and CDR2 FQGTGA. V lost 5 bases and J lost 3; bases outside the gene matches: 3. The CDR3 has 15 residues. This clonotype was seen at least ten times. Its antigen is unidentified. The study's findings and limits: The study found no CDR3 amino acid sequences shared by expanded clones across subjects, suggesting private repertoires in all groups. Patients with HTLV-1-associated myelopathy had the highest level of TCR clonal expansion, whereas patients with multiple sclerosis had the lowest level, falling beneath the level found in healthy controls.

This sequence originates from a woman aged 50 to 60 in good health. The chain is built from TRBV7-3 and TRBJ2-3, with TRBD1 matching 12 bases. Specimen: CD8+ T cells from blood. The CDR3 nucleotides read TGTGCCAGCAGCATGGGACAGGGGGCGACAGATACGCAGTATTTT. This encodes CASSMGQGATDTQYF.